One and the same sample provided the 16 T cell receptor beta chains below, sequenced in a study of T cell repertoires in cytomegalovirus infection. MiXCR, applied by TCRdb to the reads, yields one record per CDR3 protein. The sample has approximately 700,000 distinct CDR3 sequences; approximately 34% are singletons. The sequenced sample was PBMCs. These receptor sequences come from a human donor in good health (CMV status not recorded). Some clones in this sample may be carry-over from other donors' samples.

The chain combines TRBV29-1 with TRBJ2-3, with TRBD1 matching 7 bases. Trimming took 6 bases from V and 4 from J; bases not matched to a gene: 4. The germline V gene encodes CDR1 SQVTM and CDR2 ANQGSEA. This CDR3 is 12 amino acids long. The CDR3 DNA reads TGCAGCGTCCGACAGGGCTCAGATACGCAGTATTTT. This gives the protein CSVRQGSDTQYF.

This clonotype was counted only a few times. The genes are TRBV27 and TRBJ2-3; weak D call: TRBD2 (6 bases). This CDR3 has 14 residues. The V and J ends lost 4 bases and 9 bases respectively, with 17 bases between them. Germline V gene sequence: CDR1 MNHEY, CDR2 SMNVEV (reference sequence). The CDR3 sequence is CASSSGLLGRTQYF. CDR3 coding DNA: TGTGCCAGCAGTTCGGGCCTGCTGGGGAGGACGCAGTATTTT.

This clonotype occurred a few times. This sequence joins TRBV12-3 or TRBV12-4 and TRBJ2-1; 9 nucleotides match TRBD2. The CDR3 runs to 18 residues. The V gene end was trimmed by 5 bases and the J gene end by 6 bases; junction bases not matched to a gene: 17. CDR3 sequence: CASSLRGGWAGGGNEQFF. DNA of the CDR3: TGTGCCAGCAGTCTTAGAGGGGGTTGGGCGGGGGGGGGCAATGAGCAGTTCTTC.

The chain couples TRBV15 to TRBJ1-4; D not resolved. This CDR3 region has 15 residues. V dropped 4 bases and J dropped 3 bases, with 12 bases sitting between them. CDR1 is LNHNV, CDR2 YYDKDF, per germline (reference sequence). The CDR3 reads CATSTNGRPNEKLFF. DNA of the CDR3: TGTGCCACCAGCACAAACGGGAGGCCTAATGAAAAACTGTTTTTT.

This clonotype was detected only once. The rearrangement links TRBV20-1 to TRBJ2-1; 9 bases are shared with TRBD2. The ends lost 5 bases at V and 7 bases at J; junction bases unmatched: 9. This CDR3 region has 14 residues. The germline CDR1 and CDR2 sequences are DFQATT and SNEGSKA (reference sequence). CDR3 sequence reads: CSARLAGRTNEQFF. In nucleotides, the CDR3 is TGCAGTGCTCGCCTAGCGGGAAGGACGAATGAGCAGTTCTTC.

The CDR3: CASSLALGGRLNTEAFF. CDR3 coding DNA: TGTGCCAGCAGCTTAGCGCTGGGGGGGCGACTGAACACTGAAGCTTTCTTT. J is TRBJ1-1 and V is TRBV7-9, with D maybe TRBD1 (6 bases). Per germline, CDR1 SEHNR and CDR2 FQNEAQ (reference sequence). This CDR3 contains 17 residues. V was shortened by 0 bases and J by 0 bases, with 14 bases between the two germline ends.

A few counts support this clonotype. The germline gene is not matched at one end of the junction; a read error may be the cause. The CDR3 nucleotides are TGTGCCAGCAGTTCGCGGACAGGGAAAGGAGACTTC. Residues: CASSSRTGKGDF. The chain recombines TRBV28 with TRBJ2-1; 8 positions match TRBD1. This CDR3 region has 12 residues. The germline V gene has CDR1 MDHEN and CDR2 SYDVKM.

As to this clonotype: A much larger clonotype is one base distant, so this may be a read error. V gene TRBV7-6 combines with J gene TRBJ2-7; possibly TRBD1 or TRBD2 for D (5 bases each). CDR1 SGHVS and CDR2 FNYEAQ come from the germline V gene. The CDR3 spans 13 residues. This CDR3 reads CSSSYTIGGEQYF. In nucleotides, the CDR3 is TGTTCCAGCAGCTACACGATTGGGGGAGAGCAGTACTTC.

This clonotype has ten or more counts. The chain is built from TRBV7-6 and TRBJ2-7, with a weak D call TRBD2 (5 bases). The CDR3 runs 18 residues. Trimming took off 4 bases at V and 0 bases at J, with 22 bases between the two ends. Looked up from germline, CDR1 is SGHVS and CDR2 is FNYEAQ. CDR3 protein: CASSSAETNQQSSYEQYF. In nucleotides, the CDR3 is TGTGCCAGCAGCTCCGCAGAGACTAACCAACAAAGCTCCTACGAGCAGTACTTC.

In this sample, this clonotype turned up a few times. CDR3 amino acids: CSARPWDRGRKAEAFF. CDR3 bases: TGCAGTGCTAGACCGTGGGACAGGGGAAGAAAGGCTGAAGCTTTCTTT. This rearrangement joins TRBV20-1 to TRBJ1-1; 10 nucleotides align to TRBD1. Germline assignment: CDR1 DFQATT and CDR2 SNEGSKA (reference sequence). V trimming: 2 bases; J trimming: 6 bases; junction bases outside the gene matches: 12. This CDR3 is built from 16 residues.

This chain joins TRBV28 and TRBJ2-7, with 7 nucleotides matching TRBD2. V shed 3 bases, J shed 6 bases, and the junction held 8 bases outside the gene matches. The CDR3 has 14 residues. Germline assignment: CDR1 MDHEN and CDR2 SYDVKM. Written as DNA, the CDR3 is TGTGCCAGCAGTTTGTTGAGCGGGATCAGCGAGCAGTACTTC. It is translated as CASSLLSGISEQYF.

The chain joins TRBV28 to TRBJ1-4; D remains ambiguous. CDR1 MDHEN and CDR2 SYDVKM come from the germline V gene. This CDR3 has 14 amino acids. The V end was cut by 4 bases, the J end by 6 bases, with 12 bases between. CDR3 residues: CASSSDERHEKLFF. As DNA, the CDR3 is TGTGCCAGCAGTTCAGATGAGCGACATGAAAAACTGTTTTTT.

The genes are TRBV6-6 and TRBJ2-2; 8 bases match TRBD2. Germline CDR1 MNHNY, CDR2 SVGAGI (reference sequence). CDR3 length: 14 residues. The V gene end was trimmed by 11 bases and the J gene end by 6 bases; junction bases not matched to a gene: 11. The CDR3: CARSGGVVPGELFF. The CDR3 DNA sequence: TGTGCCCGCTCGGGGGGGGTTGTTCCCGGGGAGCTGTTTTTT.

This clonotype has more than one count but fewer than ten. The gene calls are TRBV7-9 and TRBJ2-1; 9 bases fit TRBD1. Trimming removed 5 bases from V and 3 bases from J; junction bases left unmatched: 8. Germline V gene data show CDR1 as SEHNR and CDR2 as FQNEAQ (reference sequence). The CDR3 is 16 residues long. In DNA form, the CDR3 reads TGTGCCAGCAGCCCCCCCACAGGGGGCATCTACAATGAGCAGTTCTTC. Translating it yields CASSPPTGGIYNEQFF.

In its sample, this clonotype was seen a few times. V gene TRBV6-2 or TRBV6-3 combines with J gene TRBJ1-3; no reliable D call. Trimming cost V 2 bases and J 2 bases, with 7 bases left between them. From germline, CDR1 is MNHEY and CDR2 SVGEGT. The CDR3 runs 14 residues. Here the CDR3 reads CASSYPPPGNTIYF. DNA for the CDR3: TGTGCCAGCAGTTACCCTCCTCCTGGAAACACCATATATTTT.

With regard to this clonotype: The junction does not match germline at one end; this may be a read error. V and J are TRBV28 and TRBJ2-1; perhaps TRBD2 as D (6 bases). CDR3 length equals 14 residues. The germline gives CDR1 MDHEN, CDR2 SYDVKM. The DNA for the CDR3 is TGTGCCATCAGTTTCGGGAGCTCCTACAATGAGCAGTTCTTC. Amino acids: CAISFGSSYNEQFF.